This T cell receptor (beta chain) was sequenced during a study of blood T cell repertoires in COVID-19. Background on the study: PBMCs, B-cell-depleted T cells, or T cells provided the cDNA or gDNA that made up the material.

As originally analysed: Reference gene primer amplification gave estimated nucleated cell counts. The method was immunoSEQ multiplex PCR; TCRdb's version includes in-frame clones alone and lacks a portion of them. V and J calls and clone size are copied from that table; D and trimming were computed from the DNA. The sample carries about 200,000 clones, roughly 84% recorded once. Per germline, CDR1 SGHRS and CDR2 YFSETQ. Deletions cut 5 bases from V and 1 base from J, with 13 bases between. This CDR3 region has 14 residues. This clone was picked up one time. Material: peripheral blood. This TCR was sampled from a human donor in a cohort sampled during active COVID-19. The chain couples TRBV5-1 to TRBJ2-7, with D maybe TRBD1 (5 bases). CDR3 sequence: CASSPRTNSYEQYF. The CDR3 nucleotides are TGCGCCAGCAGTCCCCGGACAAATTCCTACGAGCAGTACTTC.